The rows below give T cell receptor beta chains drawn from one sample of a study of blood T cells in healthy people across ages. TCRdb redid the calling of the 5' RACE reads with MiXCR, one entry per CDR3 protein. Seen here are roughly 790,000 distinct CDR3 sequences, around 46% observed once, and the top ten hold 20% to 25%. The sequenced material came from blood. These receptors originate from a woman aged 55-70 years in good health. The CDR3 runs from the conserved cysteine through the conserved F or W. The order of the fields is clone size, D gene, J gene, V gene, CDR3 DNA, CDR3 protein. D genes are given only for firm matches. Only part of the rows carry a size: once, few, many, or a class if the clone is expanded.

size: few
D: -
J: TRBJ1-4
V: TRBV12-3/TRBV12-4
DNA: TGTGCCAGCAGTTCCAGGGATAGGAATGAAAAACTGTTTTTT
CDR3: CASSSRDRNEKLFF

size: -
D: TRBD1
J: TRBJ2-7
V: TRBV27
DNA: TGTGCCAGCAGTTTATGGGTTCGGGACAGGGGCTACGAGCAGTACTTC
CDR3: CASSLWVRDRGYEQYF

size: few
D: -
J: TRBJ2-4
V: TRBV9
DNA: TGTGCCAGCAGCGTAGAGGCAGCCGCCAAAAACATTCAGTACTTC
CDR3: CASSVEAAAKNIQYF

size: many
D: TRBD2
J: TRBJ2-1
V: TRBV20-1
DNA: TGCAGTGCCGGCGCAAGGCTAGCGGGAGCCGATGAGCAGTTCTTC
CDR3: CSAGARLAGADEQFF

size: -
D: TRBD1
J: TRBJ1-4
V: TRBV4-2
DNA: TGTGCCAGCAGCCAAGGGACAGGGACTAATGAAAAACTGTTTTTT
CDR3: CASSQGTGTNEKLFF

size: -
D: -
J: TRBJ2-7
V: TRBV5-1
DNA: TGCGCCAGCAGCCCCCATAGCGGCTCATACGAGCAGTACTTC
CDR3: CASSPHSGSYEQYF

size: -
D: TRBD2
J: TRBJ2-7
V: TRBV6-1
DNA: TGTGCCAGCAGATCCCTGACTAGCGGGAGATCTAACAATGAGCAGTACTTC
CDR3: CASRSLTSGRSNNEQYF

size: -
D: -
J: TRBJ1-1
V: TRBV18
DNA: TGTGCCAGCTCACCGCCGGGGGCAGGGCTAGCCACTGAAGCTCTCTTT
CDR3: CASSPPGAGLATEALF

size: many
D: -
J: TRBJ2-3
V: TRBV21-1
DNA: TGTGCCAGCAGCAAAGGAGGCAGAAGCACAGATACGCAGTATTTT
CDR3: CASSKGGRSTDTQYF

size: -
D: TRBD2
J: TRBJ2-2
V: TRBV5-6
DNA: TGTGCCAGCAGCTTGGTGCTAGCGGGGACCGGGGAGCTGTTTTTT
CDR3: CASSLVLAGTGELFF

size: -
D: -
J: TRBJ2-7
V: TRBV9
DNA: TGTGCCAGCAGCGTAGGAAACAGCAACTACGAGCAGTACTTC
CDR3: CASSVGNSNYEQYF

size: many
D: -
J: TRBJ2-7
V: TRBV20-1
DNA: TGCAGTGCTAACCGGACAGCCTACGAGCAGTACTTC
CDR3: CSANRTAYEQYF